These T cell receptor beta chains were read from a single sample in a study of T-cell memory formation after mild COVID-19. A single record per CDR3 protein comes from TCRdb applying MiXCR to the 5' RACE reads. The sample records 110,000 or so distinct CDR3 sequences, 22% being singletons. The sequenced material came from PBMCs or a T cell subset sorted from them (not recorded which). These receptors originate from a man between 18 and 29 years old who had mild COVID-19 (a few samples of this study predate the infection). Cell type and time point are not known. Both conserved end residues are part of each CDR3. Fields, in order: V gene, J gene, CDR3 protein.

TRBV7-8	TRBJ1-5	CASSSPGQYQPQHF
TRBV20-1	TRBJ2-7	CSARAQGLPYYEQYF
TRBV9	TRBJ2-3	CASSAARLAGGIDTQYF
TRBV5-1	TRBJ2-2	CASIHNLQGYTGELFF
TRBV7-9	TRBJ2-3	CASSLPMVPSTDTQYF
TRBV7-9	TRBJ2-7	CASSFFDSYEQYF
TRBV4-2	TRBJ2-5	CASSHAIGSQETQYF
TRBV9	TRBJ2-1	CASSVQNNEQFF
TRBV5-1	TRBJ2-2	CASSLGWGPDTGELFF
TRBV5-1	TRBJ2-2	CASRDLNTGELFF
TRBV6-1	TRBJ1-3	CASTEQGAAGNTIYF
TRBV20-1	TRBJ1-5	CSAAGTGRGQPQHF
TRBV12-3/TRBV12-4	TRBJ1-1	CASSPTRGHDTEAFF
TRBV7-9	TRBJ2-7	CASSFVQRGLDEQYF
TRBV7-9	TRBJ2-2	CASSPIRQQNTGELFF
TRBV7-9	TRBJ2-5	CASSRTGRQETQYF
TRBV5-1	TRBJ2-7	CASSFTGLRYEQYF
TRBV6-2/TRBV6-3	TRBJ1-2	CASSYFFWQNYGYTF
TRBV4-1	TRBJ2-6	CASSQDETGVSGANVLTF
TRBV7-9	TRBJ1-2	CASSPSGYTF
TRBV12-3/TRBV12-4	TRBJ1-4	CASTHGTGFEKLFF
TRBV5-8	TRBJ2-5	CASSRGDQETQYF
TRBV12-3/TRBV12-4	TRBJ1-5	CASSFGGRDQPQHF
TRBV3-1	TRBJ2-2	CASSQAPLWTGELFF
TRBV7-6	TRBJ1-1	CASSDSGNGNTEAFF
TRBV5-6	TRBJ2-2	CASSDGTSGAGELFF
TRBV4-3	TRBJ2-7	CASSQEGTGREQYF
TRBV24-1	TRBJ2-3	CATSDPGQRTDTQYF
TRBV6-5	TRBJ2-1	CASSYSWGVPYNEQFF
TRBV6-5	TRBJ1-6	CASSYSLPGQGYVRPLHF
TRBV4-1	TRBJ1-6	CAVGRGSPLHF
TRBV11-3	TRBJ2-1	CASSPPGAYNEQFF
TRBV7-6	TRBJ2-1	CASSLSGPYNEQFF
TRBV11-2	TRBJ2-1	CASSFRRDEQFF
TRBV12-3/TRBV12-4	TRBJ2-7	CASAGQIPYEQYF
TRBV6-5	TRBJ2-2	CASSYKGLAGENTGELFF
TRBV24-1	TRBJ1-2	CATSSRDQLYGYTF
TRBV4-1	TRBJ1-6	CASSQVPSSPLHF
TRBV15	TRBJ2-2	CATSRVNTPNTGELFF
TRBV10-2	TRBJ2-5	CASSESRAGEFLETQYF
TRBV4-3	TRBJ2-5	CASSQESAGTSGGAYETQYF
TRBV6-2/TRBV6-3	TRBJ2-2	CASSYLPPGQPNTGELFF
TRBV6-2/TRBV6-3	TRBJ1-1	CASRPQGRYEAFF
TRBV20-1	TRBJ2-3	CSAREADGGPTLITDTQYF
TRBV27	TRBJ1-2	CASSLQGQNYGYTF
TRBV19	TRBJ1-5	CASSIVTGGLGNQPQHF
TRBV5-1	TRBJ2-5	CASRTQGGLRETQYF
TRBV5-1	TRBJ1-5	CASSFVGRQPQHF
TRBV7-9	TRBJ1-1	CASSPPTGVTEAFF
TRBV11-2	TRBJ2-1	CASSSRNEQFF
TRBV20-1	TRBJ1-5	CSASGRNSNQPQHF
TRBV24-1	TRBJ2-1	CATSDLGGGEQFF
TRBV6-5	TRBJ2-7	CASSFTGGSYEQYF
TRBV28	TRBJ1-1	CASSLWGQGRGAFF
TRBV7-9	TRBJ1-5	CASSPGPIFNQPQHF
TRBV28	TRBJ1-5	CASSLVWEDQPQHF
TRBV7-2	TRBJ2-2	CASSPLVVGLTGELFF